One sample yielded the 5 T cell receptor beta chains listed below, sequenced in a study of cytomegalovirus exposure and HLA in healthy donors (TCRdb year 2017). The library was prepared using the immunoSEQ multiplex PCR assay. As stored in TCRdb, this immuneACCESS dataset retains in-frame rearrangements with V and J assigned. A fraction of the clones does not appear; measured against another copy, unresolved V genes explain less than half of the discrepancy, and the remainder lacks a known reason. Within this sample are 65,000 to 75,000 clones, with nearly 95% of them counted one time only. About 1.4% of the sample lies in the top ten. The sequencing input was PBMCs. Receptors originate from a man aged 18-30 years in good health and CMV-seropositive.

In this sample, this clone turned up once. The chain recombines TRBV5-4 with TRBJ2-6, with a tentative D call TRBD2 (6 bases). Germline V CDR1 and CDR2: SGHNT, YYREEE (reference sequence). V shed 6 bases and J shed 2 bases, with 12 bases lying between them. This CDR3 has 15 residues. CDR3 region: CASKWGDPGANVLTF. The CDR3 DNA reads as TGTGCCAGCAAGTGGGGGGATCCTGGGGCCAACGTCCTGACTTTC.

The genes are TRBV5-8 and TRBJ1-3; no clear D gene. This CDR3 region has 15 residues. The germline V and J ends were trimmed by 0 bases and 0 bases, with 7 bases remaining between them. CDR1 and CDR2 (germline): SGHTS, YDEGEE. The CDR3 reads CASSLGRSSGNTIYF. CDR3 DNA: TGTGCCAGCAGCTTGGGGCGGAGCTCTGGAAACACCATATATTTT. Drawing the rest from reference TRBV5-8 and TRBJ1-3, the complete variable domain is EAGVTQSPTHLIKTRGQQATLRCSPISGHTSVYWYQQALGLGLQFLLWYDEGEERNRGNFPPRFSGRQFPNYSSELNVNALELEDSALYLCASSLGRSSGNTIYFGEGSWLTVV.

The chain has TRBV7-2 and TRBJ1-1, with unresolved D. This CDR3 comprises 13 residues. Germline V gives CDR1 SGHTA, CDR2 FQGNSA. V lost 5 bases and J 1 base, leaving 8 bases between the germline ends. CDR3 DNA: TGTGCCAGCAGCACAGAAAGGAACACTGAAGCTTTCTTT. It encodes CASSTERNTEAFF.

This chain links TRBV6-5 with TRBJ2-7; tentatively, D is TRBD1 (5 bases). With 0 bases removed from V and 3 bases from J, the gap between germline ends came to 6 bases. In germline, CDR1 is MNHEY, CDR2 SVGAGI. The CDR3 consists of 13 residues. DNA for the CDR3: TGTGCCAGCAGTTACTCGGACAACTACGAGCAGTACTTC. Residues: CASSYSDNYEQYF.

The J gene is TRBJ2-2, the V gene TRBV5-1, with 12 bases lining up with TRBD1. The CDR3 runs 19 residues. Germline V CDR1 and CDR2: SGHRS, YFSETQ. V lost 4 bases and J lost 3; bases outside the gene matches: 13. CDR3 DNA: TGCGCCAGCAGCGCCCTAAAGCGGGACAGGGGGCGCGACACCGGGGAGCTGTTTTTT. It translates to CASSALKRDRGRDTGELFF.